The 27 T cell receptor beta chains given below trace back to one sample, sequenced in a study of cytotoxic CD8 clonotypes in ibrutinib-treated CLL. TCRdb's copy holds only in-frame clones and misses some; the assay was immunoSEQ multiplex PCR. The table lists about 92,000 clones, approximately 71% of them singletons. This sample comprised PBMCs, obtained after 24 months of ibrutinib treatment. These receptors came from a human donor with chronic lymphocytic leukemia.

The chain employs TRBV9 and TRBJ1-6, with a weak D call TRBD1 (5 bases). Trimming took off 2 bases at V and 6 bases at J, with 9 bases between the two ends. The CDR3 sequence is 14 residues long. The germline V gene has CDR1 SGDLS and CDR2 YYNGEE. CDR3 sequence reads: CASSVRGSNSPLHF. CDR3 bases: TGTGCCAGCAGCGTTCGGGGGAGTAATTCACCCCTCCACTTT.

This clone appeared once. The chain recombines TRBV10-1 with TRBJ1-5, with 8 bases identical to TRBD1. Germline loops: CDR1 WNHNN, CDR2 SYGVQD (reference sequence). The CDR3 is made up of 14 amino acids. J was trimmed by 2 bases and V by 6 bases; bases with no gene match: 3. CDR3 sequence: CASRDRDGNQPQHF. CDR3 DNA: TGCGCCAGCAGGGACAGGGATGGCAATCAGCCCCAGCATTTT.

The J gene is TRBJ2-1, the V gene TRBV2; tentatively, D is TRBD1 (7 bases). V was trimmed by 8 bases and J by 8 bases, leaving 19 bases between them. CDR3 length: 14 residues. Germline-derived CDR1 and CDR2 are SNHLY and FYNNEI. This chain's CDR3 is CASRPGGGPDEQFF. DNA for the CDR3: TGTGCCAGCCGGCCAGGGGGAGGCCCCGATGAGCAGTTCTTC.

The chain employs TRBV27 and TRBJ1-5, with D hard to call. Germline V gene sequence: CDR1 MNHEY, CDR2 SMNVEV (reference sequence). The ends were cut back, 5 bases at V and 4 bases at J, with 9 bases in the middle. The CDR3 runs to 13 residues. The CDR3 sequence is CASSPDGNQPQHF. The CDR3 DNA follows: TGTGCCAGCAGTCCCGACGGAAATCAGCCCCAGCATTTT.

With respect to this clone: Other DNA variants within this sample encode the same CDR3. The chain uses TRBV7-6 and TRBJ2-3; tentatively, D is TRBD2 (6 bases). Germline V lookup: CDR1 SGHVS, CDR2 FNYEAQ. The CDR3 sequence is 15 residues long. V lost 5 bases, J lost 2 bases, and 14 bases lay in between. The chain's CDR3 is CASSPSSGLTDTQYF. CDR3 nucleotide sequence: TGTGCCAGCAGCCCCTCTTCGGGACTCACAGATACGCAGTATTTT. The whole variable domain, remainder taken from reference TRBV7-6 and TRBJ2-3, is GAGVSQSPRYKVTKRGQDVALRCDPISGHVSLYWYRQALGQGPEFLTYFNYEAQQDKSGLPNDRFSAERPEGSISTLTIQRTEQRDSAMYRCASSPSSGLTDTQYFGPGTRLTVL.

The gene calls are TRBV28 and TRBJ2-7, with unresolved D. This CDR3 is built from 14 residues. The germline V and J ends were trimmed by 6 bases and 7 bases, with 19 bases remaining between them. Germline CDR1 MDHEN, CDR2 SYDVKM. CDR3 loop: CASSTAQTLREQYF. CDR3 DNA: TGTGCCAGCAGCACAGCCCAGACCCTACGGGAGCAGTACTTC.

The V call is TRBV19, the J call TRBJ2-3; the D is unclear. The V and J ends lost 4 bases and 11 bases respectively, with 16 bases between them. CDR1 is LNHDA, CDR2 SQIVND, per germline (reference sequence). CDR3 length equals 13 residues. The CDR3 protein is CASSTQTALMQYF. CDR3 nucleotide sequence: TGTGCCAGTAGTACCCAGACGGCCCTGATGCAGTATTTT.

The chain employs TRBV7-9 and TRBJ1-3, with no clear D. The CDR3 sequence is 16 residues long. Trimming removed 5 bases from V and 4 bases from J, with 18 bases in between. The V gene's germline CDR1 is SEHNR and CDR2 FQNEAQ (reference sequence). In nucleotides, the CDR3 is TGTGCCAGCAGCCCCCCGCCGAGTGTAAGCGGAAACACCATATATTTT. This translates into CASSPPPSVSGNTIYF.

The chain has TRBV2 and TRBJ2-7, with D maybe TRBD1 (5 bases). Trimming stripped 6 bases from V and 2 bases from J, with 26 bases between. The CDR3 covers 18 residues. Per the germline V gene, CDR1 is SNHLY and CDR2 is FYNNEI. The CDR3 DNA is TGTGCCAGCAGCCAAGATCGGACAACCCATCGGACAACCTACGAGCAGTACTTC. Amino acids: CASSQDRTTHRTTYEQYF.

This chain connects TRBV10-3 to TRBJ1-5; the match to TRBD1 covers 7 bases. V was pared by 10 bases and J by 6 bases, with 27 bases of the junction left unmatched. The CDR3 extends over 19 amino acids. CDR1 is ENHRY, CDR2 SYGVKD, per germline. CDR3 sequence (DNA): TGTGCCACCCGCGGGGGGGGAGACAGGGATGGGGGTCGGAGTCAGCCCCAGCATTTT. It yields the protein CATRGGGDRDGGRSQPQHF.

CDR3 loop: CSVAGAGAKNIQYF. The DNA for the CDR3 is TGCAGCGTTGCGGGTGCGGGTGCCAAAAACATTCAGTACTTC. The gene calls are TRBV29-1 and TRBJ2-4; a weak D match, TRBD2 (5 bases). CDR3 length equals 14 residues. V lost 4 bases, J lost 1 base, and 11 bases lay in between. Germline V CDR1 and CDR2: SQVTM, ANQGSEA.

V usage is TRBV28 and J usage is TRBJ1-2; 8 bases agree with TRBD1. CDR1 MDHEN and CDR2 SYDVKM come from the germline V gene. Trimming removed 4 bases from V and 5 bases from J; junction bases left unmatched: 9. This CDR3 spans 15 amino acids. This CDR3 is CASSSTGTGEYGYTF. The CDR3 DNA follows: TGTGCCAGCAGTTCAACCGGGACAGGAGAATATGGCTACACCTTC.

V and J are TRBV7-2 and TRBJ1-1, with a possible D match to TRBD1 (6 bases). Per the germline V gene, CDR1 is SGHTA and CDR2 is FQGNSA. This CDR3 has 12 amino acids. V gave up 3 bases and J gave up 11 bases, with 13 bases separating them. The CDR3 spells CASSFIQGLAFF. The CDR3, as DNA: TGTGCCAGCAGCTTTATTCAGGGGTTGGCTTTCTTT.

This chain links TRBV14 with TRBJ2-1; D is uncertain. The CDR3 loop spans 13 amino acids. The V end lost 7 bases, the J end lost 5 bases, and 12 bases lay between the germline ends. In germline, CDR1 is SGHDN, CDR2 FVKESK. The CDR3 bases are TGTGCCAGCACCATGGGTTACGACAATGAGCAGTTCTTC. Amino acid sequence: CASTMGYDNEQFF.

CDR3 sequence: CASSLFGRNNEKLFF. As DNA, the CDR3 is TGTGCCAGCAGCTTATTCGGAAGAAATAATGAAAAACTGTTTTTT. This chain connects TRBV7-8 to TRBJ1-4; no clear D. The CDR3 has 15 residues. V lost 2 bases and J lost 4, with 11 bases in between. Germline assignment: CDR1 SGHVS and CDR2 FQNEAQ.

This clone has only a few counts. The chain carries TRBV19 and TRBJ2-2; possible D gene TRBD2, 6 bases. V lost 5 bases and J 6 bases, leaving 22 bases between the germline ends. The germline V gene encodes CDR1 LNHDA and CDR2 SQIVND (reference sequence). The CDR3 contains 17 residues. The DNA of the CDR3 is TGTGCCAGTAGTCTGGCGGGGCCGGTCTACGGTCCCGGGGAGCTGTTTTTT. It yields the protein CASSLAGPVYGPGELFF.

This rearrangement joins TRBV11-1 to TRBJ2-3, with D tentatively TRBD2 (6 bases). This CDR3 is built from 13 residues. V was cut by 5 bases and J by 6 bases, with 12 bases left in between. Germline lookup yields CDR1 SGHAT and CDR2 FQDESV (reference sequence). The CDR3 DNA reads TGTGCCAGCAGCCGAAGGAGGGCTGATACGCAGTATTTT. Protein product: CASSRRRADTQYF.

The rearrangement links TRBV5-1 to TRBJ1-3; weak D call: TRBD1 (5 bases). The germline CDR1 and CDR2 sequences are SGHRS and YFSETQ. The ends were cut back, 0 bases at V and 8 bases at J, with 15 bases in the middle. The CDR3 contains 15 residues. CDR3 loop: CASSLATGPEYTIYF. DNA of the CDR3: TGCGCCAGCAGCTTGGCCACAGGCCCCGAATACACCATATATTTT.

This clone was seen just once. V and J are TRBV5-1 and TRBJ2-7; D is possibly TRBD2 (5 bases). Trimming removed 9 bases from V and 2 bases from J, with 15 bases in between. The CDR3 has 13 amino acids. Germline CDR1 and CDR2: SGHRS and YFSETQ. The CDR3 nucleotides are TGCGCCACCAAGGAGGACCGGGCCTACGAGCAGTACTTC. Translated, it gives CATKEDRAYEQYF.

The chain links TRBV11-2 to TRBJ1-2; TRBD1 matches at 9 bases. CDR3 length: 15 amino acids. Germline loops: CDR1 SGHAT, CDR2 FQNNGV. The junction had 3 bases not matched to a gene; V was cut back by 1 base and J by 3 bases. The chain's CDR3 is CASSLGQGVDYGYTF. The CDR3 DNA sequence: TGTGCCAGCAGCTTAGGACAGGGGGTAGACTATGGCTACACCTTC.

This clone was detected only a few times. The V and J genes are TRBV28 and TRBJ2-1; 9 bases are a match to TRBD2. Germline CDR1 MDHEN, CDR2 SYDVKM. V was clipped by 5 bases and J by 5 bases; unmatched bases: 16. The CDR3 contains 18 residues. CDR3 nucleotides: TGTGCCAGCAGTATCATAGCGGGAGAGGAGGCTTTAGACAATGAGCAGTTCTTC. Translated, it gives CASSIIAGEEALDNEQFF.

CDR3 DNA: TGCAGCGGGGCGGAGGATGGCTACACCTTC. As protein: CSGAEDGYTF. The chain uses TRBV29-1 and TRBJ1-2; D not certain. In germline, CDR1 is SQVTM, CDR2 ANQGSEA. V gave up 7 bases and J gave up 6 bases, with 9 bases separating them. The CDR3 totals 10 residues.

This clone was seen a handful of times. V usage is TRBV11-2 and J usage is TRBJ1-1; the D is unclear. Per the germline V gene, CDR1 is SGHAT and CDR2 is FQNNGV. The CDR3 is 13 residues long. V lost 4 bases and J lost 3, with 9 bases in between. In DNA, the CDR3 is TGTGCCAGCAGCTCCCGTCCCTACACTGAAGCTTTCTTT. Its translation: CASSSRPYTEAFF.

This rearrangement joins TRBV10-2 to TRBJ1-5; 10 positions match TRBD1. V gave up 3 bases and J gave up 6 bases; unmatched junction bases: 2. The CDR3 runs 14 residues. Germline loops: CDR1 WSHSY, CDR2 SAAADI. The CDR3 here is CASSDRDRGQPQHF. CDR3 in DNA: TGCGCCAGCAGTGACCGGGACAGGGGTCAGCCCCAGCATTTT.

The V call is TRBV5-6, the J call TRBJ1-5; weak D call: TRBD1 (6 bases). The V end lost 4 bases, the J end lost 4 bases, and 15 bases lay between the germline ends. The CDR3 sequence is 15 residues long. Germline CDR1 SGHDT, CDR2 YYEEEE. CDR3 in amino acids: CASSPRGGGNQPQHF. For the CDR3, the DNA is TGTGCCAGCAGCCCCAGGGGAGGGGGAAATCAGCCCCAGCATTTT.

Many counts were recorded for this clone. V usage is TRBV11-2 and J usage is TRBJ1-2; D is ambiguous. The CDR3 totals 12 residues. V shed 0 bases and J shed 14 bases, with 13 bases lying between them. Germline V CDR1 and CDR2: SGHAT, FQNNGV. The DNA for the CDR3 is TGTGCCAGCAGCTTAGACAGGTTGACTAAAACCTTC. This codes for CASSLDRLTKTF.

The chain is built from TRBV19 and TRBJ2-7, with D perhaps TRBD2 (6 bases). The CDR3 loop spans 16 amino acids. The V gene's germline CDR1 is LNHDA and CDR2 SQIVND (reference sequence). Trimming stripped 1 base from V and 4 bases from J, with 17 bases between. The CDR3 nucleotides are TGTGCCAGTAGTATAGCCGGGACTCAGCCGCGGTACGAGCAGTACTTC. Amino acids: CASSIAGTQPRYEQYF.